One and the same sample provided the 20 T cell receptor beta chains below, sequenced in a study of shared clonotypes between healthy human individuals. Here immunoSEQ multiplex PCR was the method, and the copy in TCRdb shows in-frame clones only, minus some. Among fewer than 850,000 clones, about 96% were seen once, and the ten largest hold roughly 0.23%. The naive CD8 fraction comprised CD45RO-negative cells positively selected for CCR7 and excluded terminally differentiated effector memory CD45RA+ cells. Sequenced sample: naive CD8+ T cells sorted from blood. Receptors were obtained from a man between 25 and 39 years old in good health.

The chain recombines TRBV4-1 with TRBJ2-1; the match to TRBD2 covers 11 bases. This CDR3 is built from 15 residues. CDR1 is MGHRA, CDR2 YSYEKL, per germline. The trim removed 3 bases at V and 8 bases at J, leaving 6 bases unmatched. This CDR3 is CASSHPGLAAHEQFF. CDR3 nucleotides: TGCGCCAGCAGCCACCCGGGACTAGCGGCCCATGAGCAGTTCTTC.

This clone was counted a single time. This sequence joins TRBV5-1 and TRBJ1-1; tentative D call: TRBD1 (6 bases). V lost 2 bases and J 1 base, leaving 9 bases between the germline ends. The CDR3 length is 14 residues. CDR1 SGHRS and CDR2 YFSETQ come from the germline V gene. CDR3 sequence: CASSFPGENTEAFF. The DNA for the CDR3 is TGCGCCAGCAGCTTCCCAGGGGAGAACACTGAAGCTTTCTTT.

The chain employs TRBV11-2 and TRBJ1-1; D might be TRBD1 (6 bases). CDR3 length: 16 residues. Germline assignment: CDR1 SGHAT and CDR2 FQNNGV. Trimming took 1 base from V and 0 from J, leaving 12 bases between them. CDR3 sequence: CASSLVHRDMNTEAFF. The CDR3 nucleotides are TGTGCCAGCAGCTTAGTCCACAGGGACATGAACACTGAAGCTTTCTTT.

The V gene is TRBV7-9, the J gene TRBJ2-1, with a weak D call TRBD2 (6 bases). Germline loops: CDR1 SEHNR, CDR2 FQNEAQ (reference sequence). V was cut by 7 bases and J by 5 bases, with 12 bases left in between. There are 13 residues in the CDR3. The DNA for the CDR3 is TGTGCCAGCACTGCCATAGCGGACAATGAGCAGTTCTTC. It yields the protein CASTAIADNEQFF.

In its sample, this clone was seen a few times. This sequence joins TRBV7-9 and TRBJ1-4; 9 nucleotides line up with TRBD1. Looked up from germline, CDR1 is SEHNR and CDR2 is FQNEAQ (reference sequence). This CDR3 spans 14 amino acids. V dropped 5 bases and J dropped 6; count of bases not matched to a gene: 4. CDR3: CASSQGDRDEKLFF. As DNA, the CDR3 is TGTGCCAGCAGCCAAGGGGACAGGGATGAAAAACTGTTTTTT.

The genes are TRBV7-9 and TRBJ1-4; D uncertain. The CDR3 has 12 residues. Deletions cut 5 bases from V and 8 bases from J, with 9 bases between. CDR1 and CDR2 from the germline V gene are SEHNR and FQNEAQ (reference sequence). CDR3 sequence: CASSPREEKLFF. In nucleotides, the CDR3 is TGTGCCAGCAGCCCTAGAGAAGAAAAACTGTTTTTT.

The chain combines TRBV27 with TRBJ2-1, with D unclear. The CDR3 loop spans 14 amino acids. V lost 3 bases to trimming and J lost 5 bases, with 11 bases between them. The germline V gene has CDR1 MNHEY and CDR2 SMNVEV (reference sequence). This CDR3 is CASSFSPADNEQFF. The CDR3 DNA is TGTGCCAGCAGTTTTTCTCCCGCGGACAATGAGCAGTTCTTC.

The chain carries TRBV13 and TRBJ2-1, with 10 bases identical to TRBD2. Germline lookup yields CDR1 PRHDT and CDR2 FYEKMQ (reference sequence). The CDR3 runs to 15 residues. V lost 5 bases and J lost 8; bases outside the gene matches: 9. CDR3 region: CASSLEREGLDEQFF. CDR3 nucleotides: TGTGCCAGCAGCCTAGAGCGGGAGGGCCTCGATGAGCAGTTCTTC.

The chain links TRBV7-6 to TRBJ2-3, with 8 bases fitting TRBD2. V was pared by 5 bases and J by 0 bases, with 16 bases of the junction left unmatched. The CDR3 contains 19 residues. Germline loops: CDR1 SGHVS, CDR2 FNYEAQ. CDR3 sequence reads: CASSPSGKLAAPSTDTQYF. The CDR3 nucleotides are TGTGCCAGCAGCCCTTCCGGCAAACTAGCGGCCCCTAGCACAGATACGCAGTATTTT.

This clone was recorded once. V gene TRBV4-3 combines with J gene TRBJ1-2, with D tentatively TRBD1 (5 bases). CDR3 length equals 15 residues. V lost 0 bases to trimming and J lost 5 bases, with 13 bases between them. Germline V gene lookup returns CDR1 LGHNA and CDR2 YSLEER. CDR3 sequence (DNA): TGCGCCAGCAGCCAAGAACCTAGGGACTTGTATGGCTACACCTTC. Its translation: CASSQEPRDLYGYTF.

Here the CDR3 DNA reads TGTGCCAGCAGTTTAAGGGGGGGCCCTGGCACAGATACGCAGTATTTT. Translated, it gives CASSLRGGPGTDTQYF. The chain uses TRBV27 and TRBJ2-3; D perhaps matches TRBD2 (7 bases). V was pared by 2 bases and J by 1 base, with 13 bases between. The CDR3 covers 16 residues. Germline V gene lookup returns CDR1 MNHEY and CDR2 SMNVEV (reference sequence).

The chain links TRBV27 to TRBJ1-5; D gene ambiguous. This CDR3 has 15 residues. From germline, CDR1 is MNHEY and CDR2 SMNVEV (reference sequence). V was shortened by 2 bases and J by 0 bases, with 8 bases between the two germline ends. CDR3: CASSLAGFSNQPQHF. CDR3 coding DNA: TGTGCCAGCAGTTTAGCAGGTTTTAGCAATCAGCCCCAGCATTTT.

This chain links TRBV15 with TRBJ2-2; the match to TRBD2 covers 7 bases. This CDR3 region has 16 residues. The V gene end was trimmed by 1 base and the J gene end by 6 bases; junction bases not matched to a gene: 8. In germline, CDR1 is LNHNV, CDR2 YYDKDF (reference sequence). The CDR3 DNA is TGTGCCACCAGCAGAGGGGGGAGGGGATCCGCCGGGGAGCTGTTTTTT. The encoded protein is CATSRGGRGSAGELFF.

The V call is TRBV19, the J call TRBJ2-7, with D unclear. Germline CDR1 LNHDA, CDR2 SQIVND (reference sequence). The CDR3 totals 14 residues. V lost 4 bases and J 0 bases, leaving 10 bases between the germline ends. CDR3 DNA sequence: TGTGCCAGTAGTACCCACAGCACCTCCTACGAGCAGTACTTC. Residues: CASSTHSTSYEQYF.

The chain employs TRBV2 and TRBJ2-2; D is unresolved. The CDR3 covers 14 residues. Per the germline V gene, CDR1 is SNHLY and CDR2 is FYNNEI. V lost 8 bases to trimming and J lost 1 base, with 11 bases between them. The CDR3 reads CASLGGWNTGELFF. The CDR3 coding sequence is TGTGCCAGCCTCGGCGGATGGAACACCGGGGAGCTGTTTTTT. The full variable domain, in which reference TRBV2 and TRBJ2-2 provide the parts outside the CDR3, is EPEVTQTPSHQVTQMGQEVILRCVPISNHLYFYWYRQILGQKVEFLVSFYNNEISEKSEIFDDQFSVERPDGSNFTLKIRSTKLEDSAMYFCASLGGWNTGELFFGEGSRLTVL.

The chain couples TRBV11-2 to TRBJ1-1; D is unresolved. Looked up from germline, CDR1 is SGHAT and CDR2 is FQNNGV. The CDR3 has 13 amino acids. V was cut by 4 bases and J by 1 base, with 7 bases left in between. Here the CDR3 reads CASSSGPNTEAFF. The DNA for the CDR3 is TGTGCCAGCAGCTCCGGGCCGAACACTGAAGCTTTCTTT.

V usage is TRBV15 and J usage is TRBJ2-2, with D maybe TRBD1 (5 bases). CDR1 and CDR2 (germline): LNHNV, YYDKDF (reference sequence). The CDR3 totals 16 residues. Trimming removed 0 bases at V and 1 base at J, with 9 bases between. CDR3 sequence: CATSRDRAQNTGELFF. CDR3 nucleotide sequence: TGTGCCACCAGCAGAGACAGGGCGCAGAACACCGGGGAGCTGTTTTTT.

The chain has TRBV7-2 and TRBJ2-1; the D gene is possibly TRBD2 (5 bases). The V end lost 5 bases, the J end lost 8 bases, and 19 bases lay between the germline ends. This CDR3 has 15 amino acids. Germline V gene sequence: CDR1 SGHTA, CDR2 FQGNSA. This CDR3 is CASSHPGQAADEQFF. The CDR3 nucleotides read TGTGCCAGCAGCCATCCCGGCCAAGCGGCGGATGAGCAGTTCTTC.

A single count supports this clone. The V gene is TRBV4-1, the J gene TRBJ2-3; TRBD2 matches 9 bases. The CDR3 loop spans 17 amino acids. Germline CDR1 reads MGHRA; CDR2 reads YSYEKL. The junction had 11 bases not matched to a gene; V was cut back by 3 bases and J by 4 bases. CDR3 in amino acids: CASSQADGGRAADTQYF. The CDR3 DNA is TGCGCCAGCAGCCAGGCCGACGGCGGGAGGGCCGCAGATACGCAGTATTTT.

The chain joins TRBV7-7 to TRBJ2-1; D is unresolved. The CDR3 runs 13 residues. In germline, CDR1 is SSHAT, CDR2 FNYEAQ (reference sequence). Trimming pared 1 base from V and 6 bases from J, leaving 7 bases between. CDR3 loop: CASSLDSFNEQFF. The CDR3 coding sequence is TGTGCCAGCAGCTTAGATAGTTTCAATGAGCAGTTCTTC. Using reference TRBV7-7 and TRBJ2-1 for the parts outside the CDR3, the full variable domain is GAGVSQSPRYKVTKRGQDVTLRCDPISSHATLYWYQQALGQGPEFLTYFNYEAQPDKSGLPSDRFSAERPEGSISTLTIQRTEQRDSAMYRCASSLDSFNEQFFGPGTRLTVL.